Listed here are 20 T cell receptor beta chains from one sample, sequenced in a study of control samples from healthy donors and cancer patients. Some clones are missing from TCRdb's copy, which holds only in-frame ones; the method was immunoSEQ multiplex PCR. The data show 46,000 or so clones, about 93% seen once. Material: PBMCs. The receptors here all came from a woman aged 45-65 years with head and neck cancer.

The rearrangement joins TRBV28 to TRBJ1-1, with 7 bases matching TRBD1. The germline V gene has CDR1 MDHEN and CDR2 SYDVKM. CDR3 length: 15 amino acids. V trimming: 1 base; J trimming: 7 bases; junction bases outside the gene matches: 9. CDR3 nucleotide sequence: TGTGCCAGCAGTTTATCTTCTGCAGGGGGTCTTGAAGCTTTCTTT. Encoded protein: CASSLSSAGGLEAFF. Combining the CDR3 with reference TRBV28 and TRBJ1-1 gives the whole variable domain DVKVTQSSRYLVKRTGEKVFLECVQDMDHENMFWYRQDPGLGLRLIYFSYDVKMKEKGDIPEGYSVSREKKERFSLILESASTNQTSMYLCASSLSSAGGLEAFFGQGTRLTVV.

The V and J genes are TRBV5-1 and TRBJ1-1, with TRBD1 identical over 8 bases. This CDR3 contains 15 residues. Germline V gives CDR1 SGHRS, CDR2 YFSETQ. With 0 bases clipped from V and 5 bases from J, the junction kept 6 bases outside the gene matches. CDR3 residues: CASSLEARGRTEAFF. The CDR3 nucleotides read TGCGCCAGCAGCTTGGAGGCCAGGGGGCGGACTGAAGCTTTCTTT.

This sequence joins TRBV9 and TRBJ1-1; D uncertain. This CDR3 has 17 amino acids. The V gene's germline CDR1 is SGDLS and CDR2 YYNGEE. V was clipped by 0 bases and J by 1 base, with 16 bases between them. CDR3 region: CASSVAHLLQRNTEAFF. CDR3 in DNA: TGTGCCAGCAGCGTAGCCCACCTATTACAGAGGAACACTGAAGCTTTCTTT.

CDR3 amino acids: CASGLGQGGMDTQYF. Here the CDR3 DNA reads TGTGCTAGTGGCCTGGGACAGGGAGGTATGGATACGCAGTATTTT. The rearrangement links TRBV12-5 to TRBJ2-3, with 9 bases aligning to TRBD1. V dropped 6 bases and J dropped 6; count of bases not matched to a gene: 10. Germline lookup yields CDR1 LGHNT and CDR2 FRNRAP. The CDR3 is 15 residues long.

This chain uses TRBV4-3 with TRBJ2-7; 8 bases map to TRBD2. The CDR3 is made up of 17 amino acids. Per germline, CDR1 LGHNA and CDR2 YSLEER. Trimming cost V 0 bases and J 6 bases; bases outside gene matches: 13. CDR3 loop: CASSQDPSAGGFSEQYF. In nucleotides, the CDR3 is TGCGCCAGCAGCCAAGACCCCTCTGCGGGAGGATTCTCCGAGCAGTACTTC.

This chain connects TRBV2 to TRBJ1-6; D is perhaps TRBD1 (6 bases). The germline gives CDR1 SNHLY, CDR2 FYNNEI. This CDR3 comprises 17 residues. V shed 4 bases and J shed 1 base, with 14 bases lying between them. The CDR3 DNA is TGTGCCAGCAGTGCTAGACAGGCGCGGTCCTATAATTCACCCCTCCACTTT. Translated: CASSARQARSYNSPLHF.

This chain uses TRBV6-5 with TRBJ1-2; D unclear. Germline-derived CDR1 and CDR2 are MNHEY and SVGAGI. This CDR3 has 14 residues. The V and J ends lost 6 bases and 10 bases respectively, with 21 bases between them. The CDR3 DNA is TGTGCCAGCAGGTCCCAAGGCGGGGTCATCGTCTACACCTTC. It translates to CASRSQGGVIVYTF.

V is TRBV6-5 and J is TRBJ1-6; D possibly corresponds to TRBD1 (6 bases). The CDR3 length is 14 residues. CDR1 is MNHEY and CDR2 is SVGAGI in the germline V gene. V was shortened by 2 bases and J by 10 bases, with 12 bases between the two germline ends. The CDR3 DNA reads TGTGCCAGCAGTTACGTGGGGGGGCGGTCACCCCTCCACTTT. Encoded protein: CASSYVGGRSPLHF.

The CDR3 DNA sequence: TGTGCCAGTAGAGAGGACAGAATCTATGGCTACACCTTC. It specifies CASREDRIYGYTF. V is TRBV19 and J is TRBJ1-2; D may be TRBD1 (6 bases). The CDR3 runs to 13 residues. From germline, CDR1 is LNHDA and CDR2 SQIVND (reference sequence). V was trimmed by 6 bases and J by 4 bases, leaving 12 bases between them.

About this clone itself: Different DNA sequences within this sample yield the same CDR3. The gene calls are TRBV27 and TRBJ2-2; 15 bases agree with TRBD2. This CDR3 has 16 residues. Germline CDR1 MNHEY, CDR2 SMNVEV (reference sequence). Trimming took 4 bases from V and 4 from J; bases not matched to a gene: 1. The CDR3 bases are TGTGCCAGCAGTTCGGGACTAGCGGGAGGCACCGGGGAGCTGTTTTTT. Its translation is CASSSGLAGGTGELFF.

V and J are TRBV6-2 or TRBV6-3 and TRBJ2-7; 10 positions match TRBD2. Trimming cost V 4 bases and J 2 bases; bases outside gene matches: 14. Germline lookup yields CDR1 MNHEY and CDR2 SVGEGT. The CDR3 is made up of 18 amino acids. The CDR3 DNA follows: TGTGCCAGCAGTTCCATCGATTTAGCGGGAGGAAGAGCCTACGAGCAGTACTTC. Translating it yields CASSSIDLAGGRAYEQYF.

The rearrangement joins TRBV9 to TRBJ2-1; 7 nucleotides agree with TRBD1. Germline lookup yields CDR1 SGDLS and CDR2 YYNGEE. V gave up 3 bases and J gave up 2 bases; unmatched junction bases: 5. The CDR3 sequence is 15 residues long. Written as DNA, the CDR3 is TGTGCCAGCAGCGCCGCCGGGACAGCCTACAATGAGCAGTTCTTC. Amino acids: CASSAAGTAYNEQFF.

This chain uses TRBV11-3 with TRBJ2-1; tentatively, D is TRBD1 (6 bases). V was shortened by 0 bases and J by 9 bases, with 6 bases between the two germline ends. The CDR3 is made up of 12 amino acids. CDR1 is SGHNT, CDR2 YENEEA, per germline. The CDR3 sequence is CASSLETGEQFF. The DNA for the CDR3 is TGTGCCAGCAGCTTAGAGACAGGTGAGCAGTTCTTC.

J is TRBJ1-5 and V is TRBV27; D unclear. With 3 bases removed from V and 8 bases from J, the gap between germline ends came to 17 bases. The CDR3 extends over 15 amino acids. The V gene's germline CDR1 is MNHEY and CDR2 SMNVEV (reference sequence). The CDR3 protein is CASSFDPPSTEPQHF. The CDR3 nucleotides read TGTGCCAGCAGTTTTGACCCACCCTCGACGGAGCCCCAGCATTTT.

This chain links TRBV19 with TRBJ2-1; 16 positions match TRBD2. Trimming cost V 7 bases and J 1 base; bases outside gene matches: 10. Germline V lookup: CDR1 LNHDA, CDR2 SQIVND (reference sequence). The CDR3 runs to 19 residues. In nucleotides, the CDR3 is TGTGCCAGTATTCCCGGGACTAGCGGGAGGGCCGCGTCCTACAATGAGCAGTTCTTC. The encoded protein is CASIPGTSGRAASYNEQFF. Together with reference TRBV19 and TRBJ2-1, the CDR3 gives the full variable domain: DGGITQSPKYLFRKEGQNVTLSCEQNLNHDAMYWYRQDPGQGLRLIYYSQIVNDFQKGDIAEGYSVSREKKESFPLTVTSAQKNPTAFYLCASIPGTSGRAASYNEQFFGPGTRLTVL.

The chain combines TRBV4-1 with TRBJ2-1, with TRBD2 matching 8 bases. Trimming removed 2 bases from V and 15 bases from J; junction bases left unmatched: 12. CDR1 and CDR2 from the germline V gene are MGHRA and YSYEKL. The CDR3 totals 14 residues. The CDR3 loop reads CASSQTTSGSGRFF. The DNA of the CDR3 is TGCGCCAGCAGCCAAACCACCAGCGGGAGTGGCCGGTTCTTC.

Of note for this clone: Other DNA sequences from this sample encode an identical CDR3 as well. The gene calls are TRBV27 and TRBJ2-2; 16 positions agree with TRBD2. V was clipped by 4 bases and J by 5 bases; unmatched bases: 1. The germline gives CDR1 MNHEY, CDR2 SMNVEV (reference sequence). The CDR3 has 16 amino acids. The CDR3 coding sequence is TGTGCCAGCAGTTCGGGACTAGCGGGAGGGACCGGGGAGCTGTTTTTT. It is translated as CASSSGLAGGTGELFF.

The chain combines TRBV5-6 with TRBJ1-1; D is unresolved. Trimming shortened V by 0 bases and J by 4 bases, and 10 bases separated the two germline ends. From germline, CDR1 is SGHDT and CDR2 YYEEEE. The CDR3 consists of 14 residues. CDR3: CASSLAGWGTEAFF. The CDR3 DNA reads TGTGCCAGCAGCTTGGCTGGGTGGGGCACTGAAGCTTTCTTT. Full variable domain (missing parts from reference TRBV5-6 and TRBJ1-1): DAGVTQSPTHLIKTRGQQVTLRCSPKSGHDTVSWYQQALGQGPQFIFQYYEEEERQRGNFPDRFSGHQFPNYSSELNVNALLLGDSALYLCASSLAGWGTEAFFGQGTRLTVV.

V usage is TRBV22-1 and J usage is TRBJ2-1; the DNA was not used to check the table's D call, TRBD2. TRBV22-1 is given as a pseudogene. The CDR3 has 16 residues. The CDR3 coding sequence is TGTCCTGGGAGCGCACGTGGGGGGAGCTCCTACAATGAGCAGTTCTTC. This codes for CPGSARGGSSYNEQFF.

This sequence joins TRBV27 and TRBJ1-5; D gene uncertain. Germline-derived CDR1 and CDR2 are MNHEY and SMNVEV (reference sequence). This CDR3 region has 14 residues. Trimming pared 3 bases from V and 6 bases from J, leaving 12 bases between. Here the CDR3 reads CASSFRLNGQPQHF. Written as DNA, the CDR3 is TGTGCCAGCAGTTTTAGACTTAACGGTCAGCCCCAGCATTTT.